Below are 25 T cell receptor beta chains sequenced from a single sample in a study of shared clonotypes between healthy human individuals. Sequencing was performed with immunoSEQ multiplex PCR; in TCRdb, only in-frame clones are kept and a portion is missing. The sample lists about 1.1 million clones, approximately 78% occurring once. Sequencing input: memory CD4+ T cells from PBMCs. Subset reported: CD45RA-negative fraction. Every receptor here comes from a man aged 18 to 30 in good health. Some clones in this sample may be carry-over from other donors' samples.

In this sample, this clone turned up many times. V is TRBV12-5 and J is TRBJ2-2, with D perhaps matching TRBD1 or TRBD2 (5 bases each). CDR1 and CDR2 from the germline V gene are LGHNT and FRNRAP. The CDR3 extends over 15 amino acids. Trimming took off 5 bases at V and 5 bases at J, with 15 bases between the two ends. The chain's CDR3 is CASGPSPGTTGELFF. The CDR3 DNA is TGTGCTAGTGGTCCCTCGCCGGGGACGACCGGGGAGCTGTTTTTT.

The table lists this clone with a few counts. The genes are TRBV4-2 and TRBJ2-7; D is undetermined. The germline CDR1 and CDR2 sequences are LGHNA and YNFKEQ. Deletions cut 4 bases from V and 0 bases from J, with 13 bases between. The CDR3 sequence is 15 residues long. CDR3 sequence: CASSRTGLSSYEQYF. CDR3 DNA: TGTGCCAGCAGCCGAACCGGCCTAAGCTCCTACGAGCAGTACTTC.

Concerning this clone: Other nucleotide sequences in the sample specify the same CDR3. The chain employs TRBV2 and TRBJ2-2; no definite D call. The CDR3 has 13 residues. Germline CDR1 SNHLY, CDR2 FYNNEI. Trimming stripped 6 bases from V and 2 bases from J, with 7 bases between. This CDR3 is CASSLSNTGELFF. CDR3 bases: TGTGCCAGCAGCCTCTCTAACACCGGGGAGCTGTTTTTT.

The chain is built from TRBV29-1 and TRBJ2-5; the D is unclear. There are 13 residues in the CDR3. Trimming shortened V by 7 bases and J by 1 base, and 13 bases separated the two germline ends. CDR1 and CDR2 from the germline V gene are SQVTM and ANQGSEA. The CDR3 coding sequence is TGCAGCGCCTCGTTTACGCCCCAAGAGACCCAGTACTTC. Translated, it gives CSASFTPQETQYF.

This chain joins TRBV29-1 and TRBJ2-5; 14 nucleotides align to TRBD2. J was trimmed by 4 bases and V by 7 bases; bases with no gene match: 8. CDR1 SQVTM and CDR2 ANQGSEA come from the germline V gene. The CDR3 sequence is 15 residues long. The CDR3 sequence: CSGFGTSGSGETQYF. Here the CDR3 DNA reads TGCAGCGGATTTGGGACTAGCGGGAGTGGAGAGACCCAGTACTTC.

This clone has only a few counts. The chain uses TRBV6-6 and TRBJ2-3; TRBD1 aligns across 7 bases. The CDR3 spans 16 residues. Germline trimming cut 2 bases from V and 4 bases from J; bases unmatched to any gene: 9. CDR1 and CDR2 from the germline V gene are MNHNY and SVGAGI (reference sequence). The CDR3 protein is CASSYQGDPRPDTQYF. As DNA, the CDR3 is TGTGCCAGCAGTTACCAGGGGGACCCAAGGCCAGATACGCAGTATTTT.

V and J are TRBV6-1 and TRBJ1-5, with TRBD1 matching over 7 bases. The germline V gene encodes CDR1 MNHNS and CDR2 SASEGT. This CDR3 has 14 residues. Unmatched junction bases numbered 7, after V lost 4 bases and J lost 7 bases. CDR3 protein: CASSGQGNIQPQHF. In DNA, the CDR3 is TGTGCCAGCAGTGGACAGGGTAACATCCAGCCCCAGCATTTT.

The rearrangement joins TRBV9 to TRBJ2-1, with no clear D. CDR3 length: 14 amino acids. Trimming left V 0 bases short and J 12 bases short, with 16 bases between. Germline V gives CDR1 SGDLS, CDR2 YYNGEE. The CDR3 bases are TGTGCCAGCAGCGTAGGATTAGCAGACCAAGGGCAGTTCTTC. It yields the protein CASSVGLADQGQFF. Together with reference TRBV9 and TRBJ2-1, the CDR3 gives the full variable domain: DSGVTQTPKHLITATGQRVTLRCSPRSGDLSVYWYQQSLDQGLQFLIQYYNGEERAKGNILERFSAQQFPDLHSELNLSSLELGDSALYFCASSVGLADQGQFFGPGTRLTVL.

V usage is TRBV2 and J usage is TRBJ1-1; 8 bases match TRBD1. The CDR3 has 14 amino acids. V lost 7 bases, J lost 0 bases, and 4 bases stayed unmatched. Per germline, CDR1 SNHLY and CDR2 FYNNEI. CDR3 amino acids: CASNIRGLNTEAFF. The CDR3 DNA sequence: TGTGCCAGCAATATCAGGGGGCTGAACACTGAAGCTTTCTTT. Supplemented by reference TRBV2 and TRBJ1-1, the full variable domain reads EPEVTQTPSHQVTQMGQEVILRCVPISNHLYFYWYRQILGQKVEFLVSFYNNEISEKSEIFDDQFSVERPDGSNFTLKIRSTKLEDSAMYFCASNIRGLNTEAFFGQGTRLTVV.

A single count supports this clone. This chain uses TRBV5-1 with TRBJ2-2; D is uncertain. V dropped 4 bases and J dropped 2 bases, with 15 bases sitting between them. This CDR3 region has 16 residues. Germline V gene data show CDR1 as SGHRS and CDR2 as YFSETQ. The CDR3 nucleotides are TGCGCCAGCAGCCTGGGTTCAGCATCCAACACCGGGGAGCTGTTTTTT. Amino acids: CASSLGSASNTGELFF.

The chain recombines TRBV2 with TRBJ2-1; 8 nucleotides line up with TRBD2. V lost 5 bases and J lost 13; bases outside the gene matches: 16. Germline V lookup: CDR1 SNHLY, CDR2 FYNNEI. This CDR3 region has 15 residues. CDR3 in DNA: TGTGCCAGCAGTTCCCCGGGACTAGTAACTGTTTATCAGTTCTTC. Translation gives CASSSPGLVTVYQFF.

The rearrangement uses TRBV7-2 and TRBJ2-1; TRBD2 aligns across 12 bases. Germline V gene lookup returns CDR1 SGHTA and CDR2 FQGNSA. This CDR3 is built from 19 residues. Trimming cost V 1 base and J 0 bases; bases outside gene matches: 7. In nucleotides, the CDR3 is TGTGCCAGCAGCTTAGGCTCGGCGACTAGCGGGAGCTCCTACAATGAGCAGTTCTTC. This sequence encodes CASSLGSATSGSSYNEQFF.

This clone was detected once. The rearrangement links TRBV6-1 to TRBJ2-7, with D possibly being TRBD2 (6 bases). V lost 6 bases and J lost 4, with 13 bases in between. The germline V gene encodes CDR1 MNHNS and CDR2 SASEGT. The CDR3 loop spans 13 amino acids. The CDR3 region has the DNA TGTGCCAGCAGCGGGGGTCCTACTTACGAGCAGTACTTC. Its protein is CASSGGPTYEQYF.

This clone was seen a single time. This sequence joins TRBV7-8 and TRBJ1-5; no firm D call. V dropped 0 bases and J dropped 7 bases, with 7 bases sitting between them. The CDR3 is made up of 13 amino acids. Germline V gives CDR1 SGHVS, CDR2 FQNEAQ. The CDR3 bases are TGTGCCAGCAGCTTAGCCGAAAGACAGCCCCAGCATTTT. The encoded protein is CASSLAERQPQHF.

The chain uses TRBV4-2 and TRBJ2-3; no clear D gene. The CDR3 has 14 amino acids. The V gene lost 1 base and the J gene lost 4 bases, with 9 bases spanning the gap. Germline V gene data show CDR1 as LGHNA and CDR2 as YNFKEQ. In DNA, the CDR3 is TGTGCCAGCAGCCAAGGTCAGAGTGCAGATACGCAGTATTTT. Translated, it gives CASSQGQSADTQYF.

The chain is built from TRBV30 and TRBJ1-2, with D unclear. Trimming stripped 4 bases from V and 11 bases from J, with 14 bases between. The CDR3 covers 11 residues. Germline V gene data show CDR1 as GTSNPN and CDR2 as SVGIG (reference sequence). For the CDR3, the DNA is TGTGCCTGGACCACCACAACGATTTACACCTTC. Translation: CAWTTTTIYTF.

V is TRBV5-4 and J is TRBJ2-7; D not certain. CDR1 SGHNT and CDR2 YYREEE come from the germline V gene (reference sequence). Trimming pared 4 bases from V and 0 bases from J, leaving 17 bases between. The CDR3 is 16 amino acids. This CDR3 is CASSQDRGAPSYEQYF. The CDR3 DNA reads TGTGCCAGCAGCCAAGATCGAGGAGCGCCCTCCTACGAGCAGTACTTC.

In regard to this clone: Other nucleotide sequences from this sample produce the same CDR3. The chain couples TRBV7-2 to TRBJ2-3; 12 bases line up with TRBD2. This CDR3 is built from 18 residues. The junction had 8 bases not matched to a gene; V was cut back by 2 bases and J by 2 bases. Germline CDR1 SGHTA, CDR2 FQGNSA. The chain's CDR3 is CASSLRVLAGGSTDTQYF. The CDR3 nucleotides read TGTGCCAGCAGCTTAAGAGTACTAGCGGGAGGTTCCACAGATACGCAGTATTTT.

The chain is built from TRBV5-6 and TRBJ2-2; D not certain. Germline V CDR1 and CDR2: SGHDT, YYEEEE. This CDR3 comprises 17 residues. V shed 4 bases and J shed 2 bases, with 18 bases lying between them. The CDR3 nucleotides read TGTGCCAGCAGCCGCCCCCTGCAGGCCACAAACACCGGGGAGCTGTTTTTT. As protein: CASSRPLQATNTGELFF.

With regard to this clone: Different DNA sequences within this sample yield the same CDR3. This rearrangement joins TRBV30 to TRBJ2-1; D is uncertain. CDR1 is GTSNPN, CDR2 SVGIG, per germline (reference sequence). The CDR3 extends over 12 amino acids. Trimming pared 0 bases from V and 3 bases from J, leaving 3 bases between. The CDR3 sequence: CAWSVLYNEQFF. The CDR3 nucleotides read TGTGCCTGGAGTGTACTCTACAATGAGCAGTTCTTC.

The chain uses TRBV4-1 and TRBJ2-4, with D hard to call. CDR3 length: 12 residues. Germline V gene lookup returns CDR1 MGHRA and CDR2 YSYEKL. V was trimmed by 0 bases and J by 13 bases, leaving 10 bases between them. In DNA, the CDR3 is TGCGCCAGCAGCCAAGATCTCCGGTGGCAGTACTTC. It is translated as CASSQDLRWQYF.

V usage is TRBV6-5 and J usage is TRBJ1-5, with D possibly TRBD1 on 5 matching bases. CDR3 length: 13 residues. Germline lookup yields CDR1 MNHEY and CDR2 SVGAGI. V was pared by 4 bases and J by 6 bases, with 10 bases between. CDR3 sequence reads: CASSSGLGQPQHF. As DNA, the CDR3 is TGTGCCAGCAGTTCAGGGTTAGGTCAGCCCCAGCATTTT.

The chain has TRBV7-8 and TRBJ2-7; D remains ambiguous. The CDR3 is made up of 12 amino acids. The V end was cut by 5 bases, the J end by 2 bases, with 7 bases between. CDR1 is SGHVS and CDR2 is FQNEAQ in the germline V gene. CDR3 DNA sequence: TGTGCCAGCAGCCGCAATCCCTACGAGCAGTACTTC. It encodes CASSRNPYEQYF.

This rearrangement joins TRBV28 to TRBJ2-7; perhaps TRBD1 as D (5 bases). The ends were cut back, 2 bases at V and 5 bases at J, with 10 bases in the middle. CDR3 size: 13 residues. The germline V gene encodes CDR1 MDHEN and CDR2 SYDVKM. The DNA of the CDR3 is TGTGCCAGCAGTTTAGCAGGGATTGACGAGCAGTACTTC. Protein product: CASSLAGIDEQYF. Full variable domain (rest looked up from reference TRBV28 and TRBJ2-7): DVKVTQSSRYLVKRTGEKVFLECVQDMDHENMFWYRQDPGLGLRLIYFSYDVKMKEKGDIPEGYSVSREKKERFSLILESASTNQTSMYLCASSLAGIDEQYFGPGTRLTVT.

This chain joins TRBV11-3 and TRBJ2-1, with 13 positions matching TRBD2. Germline V gives CDR1 SGHNT, CDR2 YENEEA. The J segment lost 4 bases and the V segment lost 5 bases, leaving 2 bases of the junction unmatched. The CDR3 contains 15 residues. In nucleotides, the CDR3 is TGTGCCAGCAGCGGGACTAGCGGGGTATACAATGAGCAGTTCTTC. Encoded protein: CASSGTSGVYNEQFF.